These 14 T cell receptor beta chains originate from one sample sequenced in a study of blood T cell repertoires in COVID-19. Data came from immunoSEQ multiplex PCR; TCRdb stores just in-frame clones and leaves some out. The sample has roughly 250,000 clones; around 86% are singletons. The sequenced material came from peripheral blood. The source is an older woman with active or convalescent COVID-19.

CDR3 in amino acids: CASSYGGASSYEQYF. CDR3 sequence (DNA): TGTGCCAGCAGTTACGGGGGGGCCTCGTCCTACGAGCAGTACTTC. V is TRBV5-4 and J is TRBJ2-7; 8 nucleotides align to TRBD2. CDR1 is SGHNT and CDR2 is YYREEE in the germline V gene (reference sequence). Germline trimming cut 5 bases from V and 1 base from J; bases unmatched to any gene: 8. The CDR3 length is 15 residues.

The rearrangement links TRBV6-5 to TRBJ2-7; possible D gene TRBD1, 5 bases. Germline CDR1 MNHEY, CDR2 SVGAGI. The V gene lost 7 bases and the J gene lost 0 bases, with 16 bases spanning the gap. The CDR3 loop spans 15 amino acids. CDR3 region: CASKVDREFSYEQYF. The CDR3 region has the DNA TGTGCCAGCAAGGTAGACAGAGAATTCTCCTACGAGCAGTACTTC.

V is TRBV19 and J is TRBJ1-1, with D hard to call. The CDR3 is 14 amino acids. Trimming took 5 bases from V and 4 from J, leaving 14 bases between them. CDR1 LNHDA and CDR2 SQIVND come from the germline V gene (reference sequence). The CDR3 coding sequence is TGTGCCAGTAGTGAGGGCAGTTTTGCCACTGAAGCTTTCTTT. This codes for CASSEGSFATEAFF. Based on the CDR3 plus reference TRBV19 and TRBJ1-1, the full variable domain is DGGITQSPKYLFRKEGQNVTLSCEQNLNHDAMYWYRQDPGQGLRLIYYSQIVNDFQKGDIAEGYSVSREKKESFPLTVTSAQKNPTAFYLCASSEGSFATEAFFGQGTRLTVV.

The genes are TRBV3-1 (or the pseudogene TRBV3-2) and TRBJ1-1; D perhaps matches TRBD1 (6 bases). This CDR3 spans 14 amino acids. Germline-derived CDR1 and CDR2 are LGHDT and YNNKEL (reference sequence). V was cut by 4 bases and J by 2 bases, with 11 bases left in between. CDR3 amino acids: CASSRLRGNTEAFF. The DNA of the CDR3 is TGTGCCAGCAGCCGCCTCAGGGGTAACACTGAAGCTTTCTTT.

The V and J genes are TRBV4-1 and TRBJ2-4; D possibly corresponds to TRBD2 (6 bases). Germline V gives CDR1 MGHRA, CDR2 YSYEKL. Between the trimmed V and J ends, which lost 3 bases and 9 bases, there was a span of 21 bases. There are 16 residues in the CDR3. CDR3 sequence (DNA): TGCGCCAGCAGCCAGGGGGGTCGGCTAGCGCCGCCCATTCAGTACTTC. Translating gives CASSQGGRLAPPIQYF.

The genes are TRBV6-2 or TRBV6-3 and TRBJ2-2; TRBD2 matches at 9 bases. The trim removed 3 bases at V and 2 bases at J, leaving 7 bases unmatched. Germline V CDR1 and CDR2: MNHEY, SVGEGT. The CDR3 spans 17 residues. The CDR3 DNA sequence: TGTGCCAGCAGTTATCATACGACTAGCGGCAACACCGGGGAGCTGTTTTTT. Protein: CASSYHTTSGNTGELFF.

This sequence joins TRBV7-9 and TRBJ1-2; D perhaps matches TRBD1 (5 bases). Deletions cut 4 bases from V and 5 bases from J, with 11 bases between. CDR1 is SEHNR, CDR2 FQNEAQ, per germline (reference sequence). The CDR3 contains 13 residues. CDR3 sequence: CASSSGQTYGYTF. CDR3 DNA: TGTGCCAGCAGCTCTGGACAAACGTATGGCTACACCTTC.

The chain's CDR3 is CASSLGPPIAPSTGELFF. Here the CDR3 DNA reads TGTGCCAGCAGCTTAGGTCCCCCGATAGCCCCATCCACCGGGGAGCTGTTTTTT. The chain joins TRBV7-3 to TRBJ2-2, with unresolved D. Germline values: CDR1 SGHTA, CDR2 FQGTGA. V lost 2 bases and J lost 4, with 20 bases in between. This CDR3 contains 18 residues.

CDR3 DNA sequence: TGTGCCAGCAGGCCGGCTATGGGGACAGGGAACAATGAGCAGTTCTTC. It yields the protein CASRPAMGTGNNEQFF. The V call is TRBV2, the J call TRBJ2-1, with 9 bases aligning to TRBD1. This CDR3 comprises 16 residues. The germline V gene has CDR1 SNHLY and CDR2 FYNNEI. After removal of 6 bases from V and 5 bases from J, the junction contained 11 bases not matched to a gene.

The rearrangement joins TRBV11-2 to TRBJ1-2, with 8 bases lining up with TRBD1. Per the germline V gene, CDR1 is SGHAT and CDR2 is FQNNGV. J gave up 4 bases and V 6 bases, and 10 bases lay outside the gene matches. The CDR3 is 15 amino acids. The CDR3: CASSTSRGLVYGYTF. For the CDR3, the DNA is TGTGCCAGCAGTACCAGCAGGGGGCTGGTCTATGGCTACACCTTC.

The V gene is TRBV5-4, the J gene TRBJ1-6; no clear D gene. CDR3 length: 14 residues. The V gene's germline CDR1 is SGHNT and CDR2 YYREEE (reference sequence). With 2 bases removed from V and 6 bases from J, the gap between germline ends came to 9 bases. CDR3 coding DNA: TGTGCCAGCAGCTTCTGGGCGGGTAATTCACCCCTCCACTTT. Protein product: CASSFWAGNSPLHF.

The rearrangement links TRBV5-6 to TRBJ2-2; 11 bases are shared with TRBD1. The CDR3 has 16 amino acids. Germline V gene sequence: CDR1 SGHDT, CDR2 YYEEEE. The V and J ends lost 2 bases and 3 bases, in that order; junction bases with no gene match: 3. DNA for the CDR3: TGTGCCAGCAGCTTTGGGACAGGGGGATACACCGGGGAGCTGTTTTTT. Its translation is CASSFGTGGYTGELFF.

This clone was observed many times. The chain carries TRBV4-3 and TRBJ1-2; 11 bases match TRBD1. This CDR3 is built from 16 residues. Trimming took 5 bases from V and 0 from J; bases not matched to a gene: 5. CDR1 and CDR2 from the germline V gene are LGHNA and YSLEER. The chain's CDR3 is CASSFGQGAPNYGYTF. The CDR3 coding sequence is TGCGCCAGCAGCTTCGGACAGGGGGCGCCTAACTATGGCTACACCTTC.

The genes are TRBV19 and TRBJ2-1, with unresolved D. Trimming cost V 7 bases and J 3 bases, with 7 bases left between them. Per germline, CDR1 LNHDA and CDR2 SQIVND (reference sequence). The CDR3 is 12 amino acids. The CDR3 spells CASTSFYNEQFF. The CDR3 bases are TGTGCCAGTACCTCTTTCTACAATGAGCAGTTCTTC.